Below are 8 T cell receptor beta chains sequenced from a single sample in a study of blood T cells in healthy people across ages. Sample-barcoded 5' priming and a J-beta primer mix drove a second PCR of roughly 6 to 12 cycles. TCRdb passed the 5' RACE reads through MiXCR, listing each CDR3 protein once. The data hold roughly 790,000 distinct CDR3 sequences, with roughly 45% observed a single time. Source material: blood. The source of these receptors is a woman aged 60-70 years in good health.

The rearrangement joins TRBV20-1 to TRBJ2-7, with 8 bases aligning to TRBD2. The CDR3 is 15 residues long. V was clipped by 0 bases and J by 2 bases; unmatched bases: 6. From germline, CDR1 is DFQATT and CDR2 SNEGSKA (reference sequence). The CDR3 nucleotides are TGCAGTGCTAGAGATGTCCTAGCGGGTACCTACGAGCAGTACTTC. Protein product: CSARDVLAGTYEQYF.

CDR3 amino acids: CASSHAPGQGRQPQHF. The DNA of the CDR3 is TGTGCCAGCAGCCACGCCCCCGGACAGGGACGTCAGCCCCAGCATTTT. This chain uses TRBV7-2 with TRBJ1-5; 8 bases line up with TRBD1. The length of the CDR3 is 16 residues. The J segment lost 6 bases and the V segment lost 5 bases, leaving 12 bases of the junction unmatched. CDR1 and CDR2 (germline): SGHTA, FQGNSA. Combining the CDR3 with reference TRBV7-2 and TRBJ1-5 gives the whole variable domain GAGVSQSPSNKVTEKGKDVELRCDPISGHTALYWYRQSLGQGLEFLIYFQGNSAPDKSGLPSDRFSAERTGGSVSTLTIQRTQQEDSAVYLCASSHAPGQGRQPQHFGDGTRLSIL.

V gene TRBV15 combines with J gene TRBJ2-1; 13 bases are a match to TRBD2. The CDR3 spans 15 residues. Germline V gene lookup returns CDR1 LNHNV and CDR2 YYDKDF (reference sequence). V gave up 1 base and J gave up 7 bases; unmatched junction bases: 1. CDR3 in DNA: TGTGCCACCAGCAGAGTACTAGCGGGGGGGAATGAGCAGTTCTTC. It specifies CATSRVLAGGNEQFF.

In its sample, this clonotype was seen a few times. The chain combines TRBV5-1 with TRBJ2-1; D not certain. This CDR3 contains 14 residues. Trimming took off 4 bases at V and 2 bases at J, with 10 bases between the two ends. Germline V gene lookup returns CDR1 SGHRS and CDR2 YFSETQ. CDR3: CASSAQYPYNEQFF. The CDR3, as DNA: TGCGCCAGCAGCGCCCAATATCCCTACAATGAGCAGTTCTTC.

Only one count was recorded for this clonotype. The rearrangement links TRBV20-1 to TRBJ1-1; no definite D call. V lost 6 bases to trimming and J lost 12 bases, with 17 bases between them. This CDR3 has 11 amino acids. Germline CDR1 reads DFQATT; CDR2 reads SNEGSKA (reference sequence). DNA of the CDR3: TGCAGTGCCTTCGGTGGGGTAGCAACTTTCTTT. Translating gives CSAFGGVATFF.

As concerns this clonotype: With a much larger clone just one base away, this may be a read error. The genes are TRBV6-4 and TRBJ2-5, with 11 bases fitting TRBD2. This CDR3 contains 15 residues. The germline V gene has CDR1 MRHNA and CDR2 SNTAGT. The V segment lost 4 bases and the J segment 11 bases; nucleotides outside the gene matches: 12. This chain's CDR3 is CASSVHTSGGNEQYF. CDR3 DNA: TGTGCCAGCAGTGTCCACACTAGCGGGGGCAATGAGCAGTACTTC.

V and J are TRBV28 and TRBJ2-1; 15 bases fit TRBD2. The CDR3 is 20 residues long. Germline CDR1 MDHEN, CDR2 SYDVKM. The ends lost 10 bases at V and 4 bases at J; junction bases unmatched: 20. The CDR3 coding sequence is TGTGCCACCTCAATCCGCATCGGACTAGCGGGAGGGCCGTATTACAATGAGCAGTTCTTC. It yields the protein CATSIRIGLAGGPYYNEQFF.

This clonotype was detected a few times. The CDR3: CASSPTGRSEKLFF. CDR3 coding DNA: TGTGCCAGCAGCCCGACAGGGAGGAGTGAAAAACTGTTTTTT. J is TRBJ1-4 and V is TRBV5-6, with TRBD1 matching over 7 bases. CDR1 is SGHDT, CDR2 YYEEEE, per germline. V shed 4 bases, J shed 7 bases, and the junction held 7 bases outside the gene matches. This CDR3 comprises 14 residues.